This entry lists 16 T cell receptor beta chains sequenced from one sample in a study of PD-1 blockade in classical Hodgkin lymphoma. Sequencing used immunoSEQ multiplex PCR; TCRdb keeps in-frame clones, though not all of them. The sample has over 25,000 clones; roughly 86% are singletons. Noted time point: cycle 4 day 1 (C4D1), after more than 5 weeks of nivolumab. Relapses following autologous stem cell transplantation were seen in all patients, with brentuximab vedotin exposure varying. Negative selection with magnetic separation was used to purify CD4+ T cells from thawed PBMCs. Sequencing was performed on CD4+ T cells from blood, taken before the fourth cycle of nivolumab. The source is a human donor with classical Hodgkin lymphoma.

The rearrangement links TRBV7-9 to TRBJ1-4, with 8 bases lining up with TRBD1. The J segment lost 12 bases and the V segment lost 5 bases, leaving 8 bases of the junction unmatched. CDR1 is SEHNR, CDR2 FQNEAQ, per germline (reference sequence). The CDR3 spans 13 residues. The CDR3 loop is CASSPGQVLELFF. The CDR3, as DNA: TGTGCCAGCAGCCCGGGACAGGTTCTGGAACTGTTTTTT.

This chain links TRBV5-4 with TRBJ1-6; D ambiguous. CDR1 SGHNT and CDR2 YYREEE come from the germline V gene (reference sequence). The V end was cut by 0 bases, the J end by 8 bases, with 6 bases between. The CDR3 has 13 residues. CDR3 in DNA: TGTGCCAGCAGCTTGGCTAGGGATTCACCCCTCCACTTT. Translated, it gives CASSLARDSPLHF. Based on the CDR3 plus reference TRBV5-4 and TRBJ1-6, the full variable domain is ETGVTQSPTHLIKTRGQQVTLRCSSQSGHNTVSWYQQALGQGPQFIFQYYREEENGRGNFPPRFSGLQFPNYSSELNVNALELDDSALYLCASSLARDSPLHFGNGTRLTVT.

The rearrangement uses TRBV5-1 and TRBJ1-4; no clear D gene. Germline V CDR1 and CDR2: SGHRS, YFSETQ. The V end was cut by 3 bases, the J end by 0 bases, with 3 bases between. The CDR3 runs 13 residues. This CDR3 reads CASSWATNEKLFF. CDR3 bases: TGCGCCAGCAGCTGGGCAACTAATGAAAAACTGTTTTTT.

The V call is TRBV6-5, the J call TRBJ2-5; 9 bases are shared with TRBD1. The germline V gene has CDR1 MNHEY and CDR2 SVGAGI. Trimming cost V 5 bases and J 7 bases; bases outside gene matches: 11. CDR3 length equals 15 residues. In DNA, the CDR3 is TGTGCCAGCAGTCCCTACGCGGGACAGGGTAGGACCCAGTACTTC. Its translation is CASSPYAGQGRTQYF.

The gene calls are TRBV28 and TRBJ1-5, with D possibly TRBD1 on 5 matching bases. V was trimmed by 5 bases and J by 8 bases, leaving 16 bases between them. CDR3 length equals 14 residues. Germline lookup yields CDR1 MDHEN and CDR2 SYDVKM. The CDR3 reads CASSRRQGWEPQHF. DNA for the CDR3: TGTGCCAGCAGTCGACGCCAGGGATGGGAGCCCCAGCATTTT.

The CDR3 nucleotides read TGCGCCAGCAGCCTGGCTAGCGGTCCCTACGAGCAGTACTTC. Translating it yields CASSLASGPYEQYF. The chain uses TRBV10-2 and TRBJ2-7; 7 bases fit TRBD2. J was trimmed by 2 bases and V by 6 bases; bases with no gene match: 7. The CDR3 contains 14 residues. The germline V gene encodes CDR1 WSHSY and CDR2 SAAADI.

This clone occurred a few times. CDR3 residues: CASSSRTEGDGKLFF. CDR3 nucleotides: TGTGCCAGCAGCTCGCGGACAGAGGGCGACGGGAAACTGTTTTTT. The chain is built from TRBV7-9 and TRBJ1-4; maybe TRBD1 (6 bases). Trimming removed 4 bases from V and 11 bases from J, with 20 bases in between. Germline CDR1 is SEHNR and CDR2 is FQNEAQ (reference sequence). The CDR3 runs to 15 residues.

This chain connects TRBV27 to TRBJ2-2, with no clear D. The V gene lost 5 bases and the J gene lost 1 base, with 5 bases spanning the gap. The germline V gene encodes CDR1 MNHEY and CDR2 SMNVEV (reference sequence). The CDR3 has 13 residues. The CDR3 coding sequence is TGTGCCAGCAGTACCCTGAACACCGGGGAGCTGTTTTTT. Protein sequence: CASSTLNTGELFF.

This chain connects TRBV5-6 to TRBJ1-3, with unresolved D. Trimming stripped 6 bases from V and 0 bases from J, with 13 bases between. Germline V gives CDR1 SGHDT, CDR2 YYEEEE. The CDR3 has 15 amino acids. CDR3 bases: TGTGCCAGCACCCGGACGCTAACCTCTGGAAACACCATATATTTT. It encodes CASTRTLTSGNTIYF.

The chain joins TRBV5-1 to TRBJ1-4, with 9 positions matching TRBD1. V shed 3 bases, J shed 3 bases, and the junction held 3 bases outside the gene matches. Germline-derived CDR1 and CDR2 are SGHRS and YFSETQ. This CDR3 spans 15 amino acids. The CDR3 nucleotides read TGCGCCAGCAGCTCACAGGGGGCCGCTAATGAAAAACTGTTTTTT. Its protein is CASSSQGAANEKLFF.

J is TRBJ1-2 and V is TRBV18; D is possibly TRBD1 (5 bases). V was trimmed by 3 bases and J by 0 bases, leaving 14 bases between them. This CDR3 has 16 residues. Germline CDR1 KGHSH, CDR2 LQKENI. The CDR3 nucleotides are TGTGCCAGCTCACCCATCTCCGGGACGGCTAACTATGGCTACACCTTC. It is translated as CASSPISGTANYGYTF.

This clone was observed a few times. The rearrangement uses TRBV9 and TRBJ2-2; no firm D call. The germline V and J ends were trimmed by 0 bases and 5 bases, with 8 bases remaining between them. Germline CDR1 and CDR2: SGDLS and YYNGEE. This CDR3 is 14 amino acids long. This chain's CDR3 is CASSVVMGTGELFF. The CDR3 DNA reads as TGTGCCAGCAGCGTAGTTATGGGGACCGGGGAGCTGTTTTTT.

This chain joins TRBV27 and TRBJ2-1; 10 nucleotides line up with TRBD1. Germline CDR1 and CDR2: MNHEY and SMNVEV (reference sequence). The CDR3 contains 16 residues. V lost 2 bases and J lost 12; bases outside the gene matches: 13. CDR3 amino acids: CASSLQRTGGRMLQFF. In DNA, the CDR3 is TGTGCCAGCAGTTTACAGAGGACAGGGGGGAGGATGCTGCAGTTCTTC.

This clone was observed once. The rearrangement links TRBV28 to TRBJ2-3; D is unresolved. The CDR3 extends over 11 amino acids. CDR1 and CDR2 (germline): MDHEN, SYDVKM. V was shortened by 7 bases and J by 7 bases, with 9 bases between the two germline ends. In nucleotides, the CDR3 is TGTGCCAGCACCGCCCTCCATACGCAGTATTTT. The encoded protein is CASTALHTQYF. The complete variable domain, with remaining parts taken from reference TRBV28 and TRBJ2-3, reads DVKVTQSSRYLVKRTGEKVFLECVQDMDHENMFWYRQDPGLGLRLIYFSYDVKMKEKGDIPEGYSVSREKKERFSLILESASTNQTSMYLCASTALHTQYFGPGTRLTVL.

The chain uses TRBV28 and TRBJ1-6; 9 bases agree with TRBD1. Germline V gene lookup returns CDR1 MDHEN and CDR2 SYDVKM. The CDR3 runs to 18 residues. V dropped 6 bases and J dropped 7; count of bases not matched to a gene: 16. The CDR3 spells CASRRGTGSPSSNSPLHF. The CDR3 DNA reads TGTGCCAGCAGACGAGGGACAGGGAGTCCTTCCAGCAATTCACCCCTCCACTTT.

The genes are TRBV5-1 and TRBJ2-7; 7 bases are shared with TRBD2. With 4 bases clipped from V and 3 bases from J, the junction kept 7 bases outside the gene matches. This CDR3 spans 14 amino acids. Germline V gives CDR1 SGHRS, CDR2 YFSETQ. This CDR3 is CASSPPGGGYEQYF. CDR3 sequence (DNA): TGCGCCAGCAGCCCACCTGGGGGGGGCTACGAGCAGTACTTC.